Below are 7 T cell receptor beta chains sequenced from a single sample in a study of blood T cell repertoires in COVID-19. Assay used: immunoSEQ multiplex PCR; TCRdb lists only in-frame clones, some missing. The sample contains over 60,000 clones, 80% to 90% of which appear only once. Input material: peripheral blood. Source of these receptors: a man aged 65-85 years with active or convalescent COVID-19.

This clone is a singleton in its sample. The V call is TRBV7-6, the J call TRBJ2-1; D remains unclear. Germline CDR1 is SGHVS and CDR2 is FNYEAQ. The CDR3 has 15 amino acids. V was shortened by 4 bases and J by 0 bases, with 10 bases between the two germline ends. The CDR3 protein is CASSSLVGSYNEQFF. The CDR3 DNA reads TGTGCCAGCAGCTCTCTAGTGGGCTCCTACAATGAGCAGTTCTTC.

The V call is TRBV14, the J call TRBJ1-4, with TRBD1 identical over 9 bases. The V gene's germline CDR1 is SGHDN and CDR2 FVKESK. J lost 10 bases, V lost 4 bases, and 4 bases had no gene match. This CDR3 spans 13 amino acids. CDR3 nucleotides: TGTGCCAGCAGCCTACAGGGGGCAGGAAAACTGTTTTTT. Amino acids: CASSLQGAGKLFF.

The J gene is TRBJ2-4, the V gene TRBV7-8; D is perhaps TRBD2 (6 bases). Trimming cost V 4 bases and J 0 bases, with 16 bases left between them. The CDR3 length is 17 residues. CDR1 and CDR2 from the germline V gene are SGHVS and FQNEAQ. DNA for the CDR3: TGTGCCAGCAGCTCCCTCGGGACTGCTCAAGCCAAAAACATTCAGTACTTC. It yields the protein CASSSLGTAQAKNIQYF.

The rearrangement uses TRBV28 and TRBJ1-4; tentatively, D is TRBD1 (5 bases). Germline lookup yields CDR1 MDHEN and CDR2 SYDVKM. V was trimmed by 2 bases and J by 8 bases, leaving 12 bases between them. This CDR3 is 14 amino acids long. The CDR3 spells CASSLVGEGEKLFF. CDR3 in DNA: TGTGCCAGCAGTTTAGTCGGGGAGGGGGAAAAACTGTTTTTT.

The chain is built from TRBV29-1 and TRBJ1-5; a weak D match, TRBD1 (6 bases). The CDR3 spans 13 residues. V shed 4 bases and J shed 2 bases, with 9 bases lying between them. Germline V CDR1 and CDR2: SQVTM, ANQGSEA. The CDR3 here is CSVVSGGNQPQHF. CDR3 bases: TGCAGCGTTGTATCAGGGGGCAATCAGCCCCAGCATTTT.

The chain uses TRBV2 and TRBJ1-1, with a possible D match to TRBD1 (5 bases). V was cut by 4 bases and J by 2 bases, with 8 bases left in between. The CDR3 consists of 13 residues. Germline values: CDR1 SNHLY, CDR2 FYNNEI. CDR3 region: CASSGQLNTEAFF. The CDR3 DNA is TGTGCCAGCAGTGGACAGTTAAACACTGAAGCTTTCTTT.

The V call is TRBV3-1 (or the pseudogene TRBV3-2), the J call TRBJ2-7; TRBD2 agrees at 8 bases. There are 15 residues in the CDR3. CDR1 is LGHDT, CDR2 YNNKEL, per germline (reference sequence). After removal of 1 base from V and 3 bases from J, the junction contained 5 bases not matched to a gene. In DNA, the CDR3 is TGTGCCAGCAGCCAAGGTCTAGCGGGCCTCTACGAGCAGTACTTC. It is translated as CASSQGLAGLYEQYF.